Included here is one T cell receptor beta chain sequence, with context. This specimen comes from a study of blood T cell repertoires in COVID-19. Overall study: Samples taken during acute and convalescent COVID-19 were collected in the United States, Italy and Spain. PBMCs, B-cell-depleted T cells, or T cells provided the cDNA or gDNA that made up the material.

As processed by the authors: Amplification of reference gene primers was used by the study to estimate nucleated cell counts. Using immunoSEQ multiplex PCR, the repertoire was profiled, and TCRdb retains in-frame clones only, with some absent. The DNA was the basis for D and trimming; V, J and clone size are from that table. The table includes some 80,000 clones, 90% detected once. The trim removed 10 bases at V and 3 bases at J, leaving 6 bases unmatched. Germline values: CDR1 SNHLY, CDR2 FYNNEI. The CDR3 runs 13 residues. The V gene is TRBV2, the J gene TRBJ2-7; 10 positions match TRBD2. Sequences were obtained from peripheral blood. This receptor was taken from a woman older than 75 with active or convalescent COVID-19. CDR3 in DNA: TGTGCCATCGAAGCGGGGGGGTACTACGAGCAGTACTTC. This translates into CAIEAGGYYEQYF.